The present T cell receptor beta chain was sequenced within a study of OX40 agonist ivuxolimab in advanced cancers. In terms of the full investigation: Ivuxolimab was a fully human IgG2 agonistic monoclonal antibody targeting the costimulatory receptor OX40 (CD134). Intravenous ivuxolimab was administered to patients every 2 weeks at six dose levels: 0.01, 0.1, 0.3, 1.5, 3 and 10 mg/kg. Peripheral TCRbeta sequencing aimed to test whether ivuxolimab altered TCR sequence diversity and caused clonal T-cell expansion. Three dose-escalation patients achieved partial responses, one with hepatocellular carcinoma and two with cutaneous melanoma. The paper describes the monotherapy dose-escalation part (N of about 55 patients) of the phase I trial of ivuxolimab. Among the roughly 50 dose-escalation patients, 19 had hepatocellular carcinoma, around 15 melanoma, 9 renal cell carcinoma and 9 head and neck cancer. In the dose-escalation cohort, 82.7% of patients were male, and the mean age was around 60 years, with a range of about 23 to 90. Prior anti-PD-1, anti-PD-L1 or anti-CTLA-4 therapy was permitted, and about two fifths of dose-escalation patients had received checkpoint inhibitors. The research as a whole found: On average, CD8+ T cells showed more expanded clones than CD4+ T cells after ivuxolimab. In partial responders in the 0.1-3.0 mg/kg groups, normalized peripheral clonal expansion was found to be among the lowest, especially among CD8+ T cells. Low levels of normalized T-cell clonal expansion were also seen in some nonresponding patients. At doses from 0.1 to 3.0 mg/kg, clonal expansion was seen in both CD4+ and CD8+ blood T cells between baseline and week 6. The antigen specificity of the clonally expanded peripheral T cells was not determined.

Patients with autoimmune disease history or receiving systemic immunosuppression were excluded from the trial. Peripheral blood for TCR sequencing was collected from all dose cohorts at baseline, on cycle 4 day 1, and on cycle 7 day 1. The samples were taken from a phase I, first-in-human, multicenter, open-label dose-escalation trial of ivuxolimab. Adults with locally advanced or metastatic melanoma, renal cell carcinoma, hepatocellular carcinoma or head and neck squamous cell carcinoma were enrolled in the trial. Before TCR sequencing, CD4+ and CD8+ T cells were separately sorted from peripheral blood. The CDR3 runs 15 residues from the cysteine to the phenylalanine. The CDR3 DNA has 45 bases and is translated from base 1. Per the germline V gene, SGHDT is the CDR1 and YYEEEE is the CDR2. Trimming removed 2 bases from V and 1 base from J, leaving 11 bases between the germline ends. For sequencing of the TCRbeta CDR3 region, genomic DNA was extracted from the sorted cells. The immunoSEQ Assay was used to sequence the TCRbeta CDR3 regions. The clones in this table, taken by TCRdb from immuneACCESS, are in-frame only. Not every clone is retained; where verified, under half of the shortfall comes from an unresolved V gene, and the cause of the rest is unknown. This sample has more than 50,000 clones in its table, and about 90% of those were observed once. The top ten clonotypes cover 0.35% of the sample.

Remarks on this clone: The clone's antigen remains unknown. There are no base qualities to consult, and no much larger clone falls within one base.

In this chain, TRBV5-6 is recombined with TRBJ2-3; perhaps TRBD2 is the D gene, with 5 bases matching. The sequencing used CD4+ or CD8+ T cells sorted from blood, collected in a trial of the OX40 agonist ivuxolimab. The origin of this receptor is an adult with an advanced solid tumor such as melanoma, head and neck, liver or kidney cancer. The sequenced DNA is TGTGCCAGCAGCTTTCGCAGCGGACGCACAGATACGCAGTATTTT. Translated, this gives CASSFRSGRTDTQYF.